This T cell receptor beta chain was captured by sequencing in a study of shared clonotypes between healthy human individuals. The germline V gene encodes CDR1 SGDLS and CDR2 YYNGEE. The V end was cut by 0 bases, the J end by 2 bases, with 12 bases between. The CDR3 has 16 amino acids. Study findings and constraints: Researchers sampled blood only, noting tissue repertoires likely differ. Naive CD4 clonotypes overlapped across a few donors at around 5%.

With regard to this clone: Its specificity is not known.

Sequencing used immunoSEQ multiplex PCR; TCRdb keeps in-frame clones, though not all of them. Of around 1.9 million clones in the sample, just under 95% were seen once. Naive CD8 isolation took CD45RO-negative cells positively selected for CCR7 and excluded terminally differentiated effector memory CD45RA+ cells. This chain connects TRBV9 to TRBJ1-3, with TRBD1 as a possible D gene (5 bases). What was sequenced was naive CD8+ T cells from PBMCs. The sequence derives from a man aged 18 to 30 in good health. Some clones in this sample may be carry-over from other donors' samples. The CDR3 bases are TGTGCCAGCAGCGTAGGCCGACAGAGCACTGGAAACACCATATATTTT. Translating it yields CASSVGRQSTGNTIYF. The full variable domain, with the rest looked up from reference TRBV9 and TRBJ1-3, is DSGVTQTPKHLITATGQRVTLRCSPRSGDLSVYWYQQSLDQGLQFLIQYYNGEERAKGNILERFSAQQFPDLHSELNLSSLELGDSALYFCASSVGRQSTGNTIYFGEGSWLTVV.